The TCR beta chain under discussion was sequenced for a study of kidney transplant recipient with SARS-CoV-2 infection. TCRdb re-called the reads with MiXCR, one entry per CDR3 protein. The table records about 250,000 distinct CDR3 sequences, 25% to 30% of them present only once. With 3 bases removed from V and 4 bases from J, the gap between germline ends came to 16 bases. The CDR3 spans 15 residues. Germline assignment: CDR1 DFQATT and CDR2 SNEGSKA (reference sequence). The rearrangement links TRBV20-1 to TRBJ2-1; the D gene is possibly TRBD1 (6 bases). The starting material was a blood sample, obtained at baseline and on day 111 from a kidney transplant recipient. This TCR came from a male patient aged 25-45 years who had COVID-19 and was a kidney transplant recipient. Some T cells may arise from the graft donor. As DNA, the CDR3 is TGCAGTGCTAGTACTTCCGGGACACTATACAATGAGCAGTTCTTC. Protein sequence: CSASTSGTLYNEQFF.